One and the same sample provided the 32 T cell receptor beta chains below, sequenced in a study of OX40 agonist ivuxolimab in advanced cancers. Libraries were prepared by immunoSEQ multiplex PCR; TCRdb keeps only in-frame clonotypes and omits some of them. The table records roughly 100,000 clones, roughly 95% of them present only once. This specimen was CD4+ or CD8+ T cells sorted from blood, taken in a trial of the OX40 agonist ivuxolimab. The receptors were sampled from an adult with an advanced solid tumor such as melanoma, head and neck, liver or kidney cancer.

The rearrangement joins TRBV9 to TRBJ2-1; 7 bases align to TRBD1. Germline V CDR1 and CDR2: SGDLS, YYNGEE. V lost 0 bases and J lost 4; bases outside the gene matches: 10. The CDR3 has 17 residues. CDR3: CASSVVGGPALYNEQFF. The CDR3 nucleotides read TGTGCCAGCAGCGTAGTAGGGGGCCCCGCGTTATACAATGAGCAGTTCTTC.

The V call is TRBV13, the J call TRBJ2-7; D is unresolved. CDR3 length equals 12 residues. V was pared by 5 bases and J by 3 bases, with 8 bases between. Germline CDR1 and CDR2: PRHDT and FYEKMQ (reference sequence). In nucleotides, the CDR3 is TGTGCCAGCAGCAAATGGGGCTACGAGCAGTACTTC. This codes for CASSKWGYEQYF.

The J gene is TRBJ1-1, the V gene TRBV7-3, with 7 bases fitting TRBD1. The germline V gene has CDR1 SGHTA and CDR2 FQGTGA. The CDR3 is 14 residues long. Trimming removed 3 bases from V and 2 bases from J; junction bases left unmatched: 3. CDR3: CASSLTGTNTEAFF. The CDR3 DNA sequence: TGTGCCAGCAGCTTGACAGGGACCAACACTGAAGCTTTCTTT.

This chain connects TRBV6-5 to TRBJ1-2; TRBD1 aligns across 11 bases. The CDR3 extends over 14 amino acids. Germline V gives CDR1 MNHEY, CDR2 SVGAGI. V lost 7 bases, J lost 5 bases, and 6 bases stayed unmatched. The chain's CDR3 is CASTYGQGAYGYTF. DNA for the CDR3: TGTGCCAGCACCTACGGACAGGGGGCATATGGCTACACCTTC.

This rearrangement joins TRBV4-2 to TRBJ2-7; D tentatively reads TRBD1 or TRBD2 (7 bases each). CDR1 LGHNA and CDR2 YNFKEQ come from the germline V gene. This CDR3 has 16 amino acids. V lost 4 bases and J 2 bases, leaving 18 bases between the germline ends. CDR3 region: CASSLEGGGGTYEQYF. CDR3 DNA: TGTGCCAGCAGCCTCGAAGGGGGCGGGGGCACCTACGAGCAGTACTTC.

This clone was recorded once. This rearrangement joins TRBV27 to TRBJ2-7; possibly TRBD2 for D (6 bases). The CDR3 contains 14 residues. Germline V lookup: CDR1 MNHEY, CDR2 SMNVEV (reference sequence). The V gene lost 2 bases and the J gene lost 4 bases, with 12 bases spanning the gap. The CDR3 DNA reads as TGTGCCAGCAGTTTAGAGGGACTGCCTTACGAGCAGTACTTC. This sequence encodes CASSLEGLPYEQYF.

The chain combines TRBV6-5 with TRBJ2-7; D remains unclear. Germline CDR1 MNHEY, CDR2 SVGAGI. The CDR3 consists of 13 residues. V was shortened by 7 bases and J by 3 bases, with 13 bases between the two germline ends. As DNA, the CDR3 is TGTGCCAGCAAAGAGGCTCGTGGCTACGAGCAGTACTTC. Protein: CASKEARGYEQYF.

The V gene is TRBV6-1, the J gene TRBJ1-2; unclear D gene. V was cut by 11 bases and J by 4 bases, with 14 bases left in between. Per the germline V gene, CDR1 is MNHNS and CDR2 is SASEGT. The CDR3 length is 12 residues. The CDR3 DNA reads as TGTGCCGGCTCGGGAATGGGCTATGGCTACACCTTC. Protein sequence: CAGSGMGYGYTF.

The chain is built from TRBV6-1 and TRBJ2-7; perhaps TRBD2 as D (5 bases). The CDR3 extends over 13 amino acids. The V end was cut by 4 bases, the J end by 0 bases, with 7 bases between. Germline assignment: CDR1 MNHNS and CDR2 SASEGT. CDR3 loop: CASSAGSSYEQYF. The CDR3 DNA sequence: TGTGCCAGCAGTGCTGGGAGCTCCTACGAGCAGTACTTC.

The chain combines TRBV4-1 with TRBJ2-7; no definite D call. V lost 1 base, J lost 4 bases, and 11 bases lay in between. Germline-derived CDR1 and CDR2 are MGHRA and YSYEKL. The CDR3 consists of 14 residues. CDR3: CASSQVGRAYEQYF. CDR3 nucleotide sequence: TGCGCCAGCAGCCAAGTCGGCAGAGCTTACGAGCAGTACTTC.

This clone appeared a single time. The rearrangement joins TRBV7-3 to TRBJ2-5; TRBD1 matches 7 bases. The CDR3 extends over 14 amino acids. Germline loops: CDR1 SGHTA, CDR2 FQGTGA. V lost 2 bases, J lost 5 bases, and 5 bases stayed unmatched. This chain's CDR3 is CASSLVGGGETQYF. The CDR3 region has the DNA TGTGCCAGCAGCTTAGTAGGGGGCGGTGAGACCCAGTACTTC.

V is TRBV10-3 and J is TRBJ2-3; 9 bases match TRBD2. CDR1 ENHRY and CDR2 SYGVKD come from the germline V gene. The CDR3 contains 17 residues. V lost 4 bases, J lost 3 bases, and 11 bases stayed unmatched. The CDR3 is CAISGGPSGGITDTQYF. CDR3 DNA: TGTGCCATCAGTGGAGGTCCGAGCGGGGGGATAACAGATACGCAGTATTTT.

This chain joins TRBV5-5 and TRBJ2-2; D might be TRBD2 (6 bases). The CDR3 runs 20 residues. V was cut by 5 bases and J by 1 base, with 27 bases left in between. Germline assignment: CDR1 SGHKS and CDR2 YYEKEE (reference sequence). Here the CDR3 DNA reads TGTGCCAGCAGACTCCACCCGGGCGATCAGGAGGGGCAGAACACCGGGGAGCTGTTTTTT. Translating gives CASRLHPGDQEGQNTGELFF.

The chain recombines TRBV6-5 with TRBJ2-3; the D is unclear. The CDR3 has 13 residues. Germline loops: CDR1 MNHEY, CDR2 SVGAGI. With 10 bases removed from V and 6 bases from J, the gap between germline ends came to 17 bases. This chain's CDR3 is CATAIAVSDTQYF. The DNA for the CDR3 is TGTGCCACCGCGATTGCGGTGTCGGATACGCAGTATTTT.

The chain recombines TRBV4-1 with TRBJ2-7; tentative D call: TRBD2 (6 bases). Germline lookup yields CDR1 MGHRA and CDR2 YSYEKL. V dropped 1 base and J dropped 0 bases, with 10 bases sitting between them. The CDR3 is 15 residues long. The CDR3 spells CASSQGLTSSYEQYF. The CDR3 DNA sequence: TGCGCCAGCAGCCAAGGTCTGACTAGCTCCTACGAGCAGTACTTC.

DNA for the CDR3: TGTGCCGGGGGGCTCAGGGGCAATGAGCAGTTCTTC. It yields the protein CAGGLRGNEQFF. V is TRBV27 and J is TRBJ2-1; the D call may be TRBD1 or TRBD2 (6 bases each). Germline V gene sequence: CDR1 MNHEY, CDR2 SMNVEV (reference sequence). CDR3 length: 12 residues. The germline V and J ends were trimmed by 11 bases and 6 bases, with 14 bases remaining between them.

In its sample, this clone was seen once. The chain is built from TRBV6-1 and TRBJ1-5; D gene ambiguous. This CDR3 contains 14 residues. CDR1 MNHNS and CDR2 SASEGT come from the germline V gene. The ends were cut back, 1 base at V and 1 base at J, with 5 bases in the middle. CDR3 in amino acids: CASSEGPSNQPQHF. The CDR3 nucleotides read TGTGCCAGCAGTGAAGGGCCGAGCAATCAGCCCCAGCATTTT.

The chain joins TRBV27 to TRBJ1-2; possible D gene TRBD1, 6 bases. The V gene lost 6 bases and the J gene lost 1 base, with 12 bases spanning the gap. The CDR3 runs 14 residues. Per the germline V gene, CDR1 is MNHEY and CDR2 is SMNVEV (reference sequence). CDR3 DNA sequence: TGTGCCAGCAGCCTGACAGGAGATAACTATGGCTACACCTTC. Its translation is CASSLTGDNYGYTF.

The chain uses TRBV27 and TRBJ1-1; D call uncertain. CDR3 length: 13 residues. Per the germline V gene, CDR1 is MNHEY and CDR2 is SMNVEV (reference sequence). V lost 4 bases and J lost 0, with 6 bases in between. In nucleotides, the CDR3 is TGTGCCAGCAGTTACGGGGTGAACACTGAAGCTTTCTTT. Its translation: CASSYGVNTEAFF.

As regards this clone: Other DNA sequences in this specimen translate into the identical CDR3. This sequence joins TRBV5-1 and TRBJ2-7; D possibly corresponds to TRBD2 (5 bases). Looked up from germline, CDR1 is SGHRS and CDR2 is YFSETQ. V was clipped by 4 bases and J by 3 bases, with 8 bases between them. This CDR3 region has 12 residues. CDR3 sequence (DNA): TGCGCCAGCAGCCTCGAGGGCTACGAGCAGTACTTC. As protein: CASSLEGYEQYF.

V is TRBV9 and J is TRBJ2-1; D tentatively fits TRBD1 or TRBD2 (5 bases each). Looked up from germline, CDR1 is SGDLS and CDR2 is YYNGEE. The CDR3 has 14 residues. V was pared by 4 bases and J by 3 bases, with 11 bases between. CDR3 DNA: TGTGCCAGCAGCCCCCGGGACCACTACAATGAGCAGTTCTTC. Protein sequence: CASSPRDHYNEQFF.

With regard to this clone: Other DNA sequences in this specimen translate into the identical CDR3. The CDR3 protein is CASSVGTGTEAFF. The CDR3 DNA sequence: TGTGCCAGCAGCGTTGGAACAGGGACTGAAGCTTTCTTT. The chain uses TRBV9 and TRBJ1-1, with D tentatively TRBD1 (6 bases). The CDR3 length is 13 residues. The V gene lost 2 bases and the J gene lost 5 bases, with 10 bases spanning the gap. Looked up from germline, CDR1 is SGDLS and CDR2 is YYNGEE.

The chain is built from TRBV27 and TRBJ2-1; D ambiguous. Trimming removed 4 bases from V and 2 bases from J, with 9 bases in between. CDR3 length equals 14 residues. Per the germline V gene, CDR1 is MNHEY and CDR2 is SMNVEV (reference sequence). CDR3 sequence (DNA): TGTGCCAGCAGTTCCCTCGGACCCTACAATGAGCAGTTCTTC. This codes for CASSSLGPYNEQFF.

The CDR3, as DNA: TGTGCCAGCAGTTACGCTAGCGGTTACAATGAGCAGTTCTTC. Residues: CASSYASGYNEQFF. V usage is TRBV6-5 and J usage is TRBJ2-1; 7 nucleotides match TRBD2. Unmatched junction bases numbered 2, after V lost 2 bases and J lost 4 bases. The germline V gene encodes CDR1 MNHEY and CDR2 SVGAGI. There are 14 residues in the CDR3.

V gene TRBV6-5 combines with J gene TRBJ1-1, with D possibly matching TRBD1 (5 bases). Germline CDR1 and CDR2: MNHEY and SVGAGI. The CDR3 spans 15 residues. Trimming took off 7 bases at V and 2 bases at J, with 17 bases between the two ends. This CDR3 is CASTAEGGHNTEAFF. The CDR3 bases are TGTGCCAGCACCGCGGAGGGTGGACACAACACTGAAGCTTTCTTT.

V is TRBV7-2 and J is TRBJ2-7; D remains ambiguous. Germline-derived CDR1 and CDR2 are SGHTA and FQGNSA. The ends were cut back, 1 base at V and 2 bases at J, with 12 bases in the middle. The CDR3 length is 15 residues. CDR3 bases: TGTGCCAGCAGCTTAGGCCCTGGAAGTCCCTACGAGCAGTACTTC. Amino acid sequence: CASSLGPGSPYEQYF.

The chain is built from TRBV5-1 and TRBJ2-5; D possibly matches TRBD1 or TRBD2 (5 bases each). CDR1 and CDR2 (germline): SGHRS, YFSETQ. V lost 3 bases and J lost 5, with 11 bases in between. CDR3 length equals 13 residues. As DNA, the CDR3 is TGCGCCAGCAGCTACAACTGGGGGGAGACCCAGTACTTC. It encodes CASSYNWGETQYF.

About this clone: One end of the junction is discordant with germline, which a read error may explain. The genes are TRBV9 and TRBJ2-7; possible D gene TRBD2, 5 bases. This CDR3 comprises 12 residues. Germline V gene sequence: CDR1 SGDLS, CDR2 YYNGEE. The CDR3 loop is CASSGDLGDPNF. CDR3 nucleotides: TGTGCCAGCAGCGGAGACTTGGGAGACCCTAACTTC.

CDR3 coding DNA: TGTGCCAGCAGCATTAGCGGGGACTCCTACAATGAGCAGTTCTTC. Amino acids: CASSISGDSYNEQFF. V usage is TRBV9 and J usage is TRBJ2-1, with 8 bases matching TRBD2. Germline assignment: CDR1 SGDLS and CDR2 YYNGEE. V was pared by 4 bases and J by 0 bases, with 3 bases of the junction left unmatched. CDR3 length: 15 amino acids.

In this sample, this clone turned up once. The V call is TRBV28, the J call TRBJ2-1, with 11 nucleotides matching TRBD2. V shed 7 bases and J 9 bases; nucleotides not matched to a gene: 14. This CDR3 has 16 amino acids. CDR1 MDHEN and CDR2 SYDVKM come from the germline V gene. The CDR3 DNA is TGTGCCAGCAACCCCTTAGCGGGAGGGCCGGGGGGTGAGCAGTTCTTC. Amino acids: CASNPLAGGPGGEQFF. Variable domain in full (rest from reference TRBV28 and TRBJ2-1): DVKVTQSSRYLVKRTGEKVFLECVQDMDHENMFWYRQDPGLGLRLIYFSYDVKMKEKGDIPEGYSVSREKKERFSLILESASTNQTSMYLCASNPLAGGPGGEQFFGPGTRLTVL.

CDR3 nucleotides: TGTGCCAGCAGCGAGGACGGCTATGGCTACACCTTC. It is translated as CASSEDGYGYTF. The rearrangement links TRBV9 to TRBJ1-2; D is unclear. The CDR3 has 12 residues. Germline lookup yields CDR1 SGDLS and CDR2 YYNGEE. V shed 3 bases and J shed 4 bases, with 7 bases lying between them.

V and J are TRBV6-5 and TRBJ1-2; perhaps TRBD1 as D (5 bases). The CDR3 length is 12 residues. Germline values: CDR1 MNHEY, CDR2 SVGAGI. Deletions cut 4 bases from V and 8 bases from J, with 11 bases between. The CDR3: CASSSGTGGYTF. The DNA of the CDR3 is TGTGCCAGCAGTTCAGGGACTGGCGGCTACACCTTC.